This is a list of T cell receptor beta chains from one sample in a study of CD8 T cells in Susac syndrome. From the immunoSEQ multiplex PCR reads, TCRdb called clonotypes with MiXCR, one entry per CDR3 protein. The data contain around 130,000 distinct CDR3 sequences, over 75% of them singletons. Material: CD8+ T cells from PBMCs. These receptors came from a human donor with multiple sclerosis. Each CDR3 is given with its conserved first and last residue. D genes are given only for firm matches.

V gene	J gene	D gene	CDR3 protein
TRBV7-9	TRBJ2-3	TRBD2	CASSLDYGGISTDTQYF
TRBV20-1	TRBJ1-2	TRBD1	CSAPTGGHDGYTF
TRBV5-6	TRBJ2-4	.	CASRVGAGGGGIQYF
TRBV11-2	TRBJ2-3	TRBD1	CASSWTGETDTQYF
TRBV13	TRBJ2-2	.	CASSADRGTGELFF
TRBV3-1	TRBJ1-2	.	CASRGGWGYGYTF
TRBV28	TRBJ2-7	.	CASSPLSLGAEQYF
TRBV27	TRBJ1-1	.	CASSLSGPGQNTEAFF
TRBV12-3/TRBV12-4	TRBJ1-1	.	CASSGGGEAFF
TRBV15	TRBJ1-4	TRBD1	CATSRKLGQGVGEKLFF
TRBV6-1	TRBJ2-6	.	CASGPDSGANVLTF
TRBV6-1	TRBJ1-2	.	CASSPHLQRHYGYTF
TRBV5-6	TRBJ2-1	TRBD2	CASSSTRREGVYNEQFF
TRBV4-2	TRBJ2-1	TRBD2	CASSQMAGVNEQFF
TRBV10-3	TRBJ2-7	TRBD1	CAISRTGDEQYF
TRBV11-1	TRBJ2-3	.	CASSSARILYRADTQYF
TRBV6-1	TRBJ2-2	.	CASSEAWTGELFF
TRBV27	TRBJ1-1	.	CASSYEVGTEAFF
TRBV28	TRBJ2-7	TRBD1	CASSFFTGAYEQYF
TRBV5-4	TRBJ2-1	TRBD1	CASSPPDRGINGEQFF
TRBV14	TRBJ1-2	TRBD1	CASSQGPGGASGYGYTF
TRBV12-3/TRBV12-4	TRBJ2-1	.	CASSLAGLSSYNEQFF
TRBV13	TRBJ2-5	.	CASALGRKETQYF
TRBV10-3	TRBJ1-2	TRBD1	CAISEEGAVDLNGYTF
TRBV30	TRBJ2-3	TRBD2	CAWSLAGTSTDTQYF
TRBV27	TRBJ1-1	TRBD1	CASSFGQGNTEAFF
TRBV6-2/TRBV6-3	TRBJ2-7	.	CASTLSYEQYF
TRBV20-1	TRBJ2-6	.	CSARDLGFAGANVLTF
TRBV13	TRBJ1-1	.	CASSLRGSGAFF
TRBV6-4	TRBJ2-1	TRBD2	CASSVVAGGWDLFF
TRBV7-8	TRBJ1-2	.	CASSLADYGYTF
TRBV4-3	TRBJ2-6	.	CASSPRQGANVLTF
TRBV4-1	TRBJ2-1	TRBD1	CASSTRTGHEQFF
TRBV15	TRBJ2-3	.	CATSRVNSEPTDTQYF
TRBV5-5	TRBJ1-1	.	CASSLDIKAFF
TRBV30	TRBJ2-2	.	CAAEGMEELFF
TRBV12-3/TRBV12-4	TRBJ2-1	.	CASMNSTSSSYNEQFF
TRBV19	TRBJ1-1	.	CASITDTGTEAFF
TRBV7-6	TRBJ1-2	.	CASSLVEGHYGYTF
TRBV27	TRBJ2-5	TRBD1	CASNYRGSQETQYF
TRBV25-1	TRBJ1-4	.	CASSEYPPQGGNEKLFF
TRBV7-2	TRBJ1-1	TRBD1	CASSLVNRGPEAFF
TRBV19	TRBJ1-4	TRBD1	CASSGTGPNEKLFF
TRBV7-9	TRBJ1-1	.	CASSSREGVNTEAFF
TRBV10-2	TRBJ1-1	TRBD1	CASSEPGQGMNTEAFF